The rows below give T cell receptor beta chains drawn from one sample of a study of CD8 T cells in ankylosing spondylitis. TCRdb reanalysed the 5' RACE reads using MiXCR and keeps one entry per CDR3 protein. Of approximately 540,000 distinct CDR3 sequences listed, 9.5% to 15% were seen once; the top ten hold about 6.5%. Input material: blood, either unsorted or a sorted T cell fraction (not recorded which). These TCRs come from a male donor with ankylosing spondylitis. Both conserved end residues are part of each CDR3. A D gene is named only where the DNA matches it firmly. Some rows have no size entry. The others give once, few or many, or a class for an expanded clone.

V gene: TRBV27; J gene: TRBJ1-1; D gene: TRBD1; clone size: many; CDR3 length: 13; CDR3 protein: CASSRQGYTEAFF; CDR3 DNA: TGTGCCAGCAGTCGACAGGGTTACACTGAAGCTTTCTTT
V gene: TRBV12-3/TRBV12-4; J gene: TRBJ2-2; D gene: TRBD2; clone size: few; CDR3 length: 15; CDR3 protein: CASTLSGRGTGELFF; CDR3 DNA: TGTGCCAGCACCCTTAGCGGGAGGGGAACCGGGGAGCTGTTTTTT
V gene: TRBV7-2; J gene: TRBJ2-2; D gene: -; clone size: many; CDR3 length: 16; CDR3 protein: CASSLESGANTGELFF; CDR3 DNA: TGTGCCAGCAGCTTAGAGAGCGGTGCGAACACCGGGGAGCTGTTTTTT
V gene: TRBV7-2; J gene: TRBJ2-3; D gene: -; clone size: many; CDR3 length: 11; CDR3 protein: CASSSLDTQYF; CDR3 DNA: TGTGCCAGCAGCTCCCTGGATACGCAGTATTTT
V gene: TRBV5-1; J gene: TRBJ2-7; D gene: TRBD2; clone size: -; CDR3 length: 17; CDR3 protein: CASSARKTSGSFYEQYF; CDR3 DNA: TGCGCCAGCAGCGCAAGAAAGACTAGCGGGAGTTTCTACGAGCAGTACTTC
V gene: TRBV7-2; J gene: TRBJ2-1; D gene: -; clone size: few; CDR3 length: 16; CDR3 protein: CASSPYGSGTYNEQFF; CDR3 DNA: TGTGCCAGCAGCCCTTACGGGAGTGGGACCTACAATGAGCAGTTCTTC
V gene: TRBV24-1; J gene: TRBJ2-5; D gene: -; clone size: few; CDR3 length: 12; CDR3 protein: CATSDPWETQYF; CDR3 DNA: TGTGCCACCAGTGACCCCTGGGAGACCCAGTACTTC
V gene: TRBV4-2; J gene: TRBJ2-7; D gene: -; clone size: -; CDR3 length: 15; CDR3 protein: CASSRDPTGTYEQYF; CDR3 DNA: TGTGCCAGCAGCCGAGACCCGACCGGCACCTACGAGCAGTACTTC
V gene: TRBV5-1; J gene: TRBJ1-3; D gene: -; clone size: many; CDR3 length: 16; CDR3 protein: CASSLALTGAGNTIYF; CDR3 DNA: TGCGCCAGCAGCTTGGCCTTAACCGGGGCTGGAAACACCATATATTTT
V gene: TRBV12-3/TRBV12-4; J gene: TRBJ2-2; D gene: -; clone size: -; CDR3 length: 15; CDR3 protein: CASSPQGQNTGELFF; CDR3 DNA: TGTGCCAGCAGTCCACAGGGACAGAACACCGGGGAGCTGTTTTTT
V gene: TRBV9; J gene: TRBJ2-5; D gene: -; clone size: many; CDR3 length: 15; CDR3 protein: CASSVAPGEEETQYF; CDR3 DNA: TGTGCCAGCAGCGTGGCACCTGGAGAGGAAGAGACCCAGTACTTC
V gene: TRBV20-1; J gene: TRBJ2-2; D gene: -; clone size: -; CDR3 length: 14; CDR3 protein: CSARSPRGTGELFF; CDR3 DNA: TGCAGTGCTAGATCCCCACGGGGGACCGGGGAGCTGTTTTTT
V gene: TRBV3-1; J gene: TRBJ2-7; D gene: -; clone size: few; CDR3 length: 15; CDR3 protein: CASSQEGKTAYEQYF; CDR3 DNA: TGTGCCAGCAGCCAAGAGGGAAAAACCGCCTACGAGCAGTACTTC
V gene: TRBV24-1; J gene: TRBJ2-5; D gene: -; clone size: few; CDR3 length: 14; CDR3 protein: CATSDLFGGETQYF; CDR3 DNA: TGTGCCACCAGTGATTTGTTCGGGGGAGAGACCCAGTACTTC
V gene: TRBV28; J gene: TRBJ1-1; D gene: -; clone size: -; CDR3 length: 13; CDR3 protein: CASSFRAGPGAFF; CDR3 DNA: TGTGCCAGCAGTTTCAGGGCAGGGCCAGGCGCTTTCTTT
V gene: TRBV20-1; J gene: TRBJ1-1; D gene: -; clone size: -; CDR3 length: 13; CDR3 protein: CSALGVRGTEAFF; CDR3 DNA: TGCAGTGCCCTCGGGGTAAGAGGGACTGAAGCTTTCTTT
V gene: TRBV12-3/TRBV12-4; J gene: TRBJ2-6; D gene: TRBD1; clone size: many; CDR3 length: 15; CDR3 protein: CASSPDRAGANVLTF; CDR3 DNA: TGTGCCAGCAGTCCCGACAGGGCTGGGGCCAACGTCCTGACTTTC
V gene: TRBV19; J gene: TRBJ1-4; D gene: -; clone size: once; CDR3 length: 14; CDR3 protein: CATGRTATNEKLFF; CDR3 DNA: TGTGCCACAGGACGGACAGCAACTAATGAAAAACTGTTTTTT
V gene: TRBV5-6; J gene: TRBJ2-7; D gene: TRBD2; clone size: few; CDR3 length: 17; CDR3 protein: CASSWGTSGRISYEQYF; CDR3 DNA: TGTGCCAGCAGCTGGGGGACTAGCGGGAGGATCTCCTACGAGCAGTACTTC
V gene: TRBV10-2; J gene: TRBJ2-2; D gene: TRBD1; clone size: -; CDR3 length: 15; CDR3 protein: CASSESGQVGGELFF; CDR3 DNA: TGCGCCAGCAGTGAGTCCGGACAGGTCGGCGGGGAGCTGTTTTTT
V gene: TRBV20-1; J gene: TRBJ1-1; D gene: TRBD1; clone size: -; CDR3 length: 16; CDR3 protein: CSARVLGQGIGAEAFF; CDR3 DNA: TGCAGTGCTAGAGTATTGGGACAGGGGATAGGAGCTGAAGCTTTCTTT
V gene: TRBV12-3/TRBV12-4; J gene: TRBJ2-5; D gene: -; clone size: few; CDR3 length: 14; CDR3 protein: CASRFQGGGETQYF; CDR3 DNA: TGTGCCAGCAGATTTCAGGGGGGCGGGGAGACCCAGTACTTC
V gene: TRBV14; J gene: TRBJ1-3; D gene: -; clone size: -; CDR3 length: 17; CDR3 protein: CASSLIGGGISGNTIYF; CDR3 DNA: TGTGCCAGCAGCCTGATAGGCGGGGGGATCTCTGGAAACACCATATATTTT
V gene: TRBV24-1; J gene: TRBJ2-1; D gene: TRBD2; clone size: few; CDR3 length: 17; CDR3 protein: CATSDLTSGMGENEQFF; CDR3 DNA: TGTGCCACCAGTGATTTGACTAGCGGGATGGGAGAAAATGAGCAGTTCTTC